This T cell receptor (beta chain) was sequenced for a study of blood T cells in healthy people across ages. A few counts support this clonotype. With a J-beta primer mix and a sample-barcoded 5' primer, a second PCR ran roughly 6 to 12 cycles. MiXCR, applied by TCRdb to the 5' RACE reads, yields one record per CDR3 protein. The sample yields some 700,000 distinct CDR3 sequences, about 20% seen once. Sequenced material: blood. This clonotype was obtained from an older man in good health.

In nucleotides, the CDR3 is TGTGCCAGCAGCTTAATGGGGCAGAACACCGGGGAGCTGTTTTTT. Its protein is CASSLMGQNTGELFF. V is TRBV7-3 and J is TRBJ2-2; perhaps TRBD1 as D (5 bases). Germline lookup yields CDR1 SGHTA and CDR2 FQGTGA. This CDR3 has 15 amino acids. Between the trimmed V and J ends, which lost 1 base and 1 base, there was a span of 7 bases.